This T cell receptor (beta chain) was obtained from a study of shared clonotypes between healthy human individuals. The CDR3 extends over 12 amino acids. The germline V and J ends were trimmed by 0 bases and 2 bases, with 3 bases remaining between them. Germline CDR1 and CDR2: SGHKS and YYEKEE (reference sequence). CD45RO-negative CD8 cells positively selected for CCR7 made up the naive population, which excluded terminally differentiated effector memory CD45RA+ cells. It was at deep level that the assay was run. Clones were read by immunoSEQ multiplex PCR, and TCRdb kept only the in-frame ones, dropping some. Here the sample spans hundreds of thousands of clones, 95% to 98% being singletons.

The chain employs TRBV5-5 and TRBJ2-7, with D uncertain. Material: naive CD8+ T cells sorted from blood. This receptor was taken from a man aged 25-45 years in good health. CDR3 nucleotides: TGTGCCAGCAGCTTGGCCCCCTACGAGCAGTACTTC. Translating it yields CASSLAPYEQYF.